Presented here are 31 T cell receptor beta chains from one specimen sequenced in a study of blood T cells in healthy people across ages. It was with a sample-barcoded 5' primer and a J-beta primer mix that a second PCR of roughly 7 to 12 cycles was run. MiXCR, run by TCRdb on the 5' RACE reads, gives a single entry per CDR3 protein. This sample carries 650,000 to 1,000,000 distinct CDR3 sequences, about 37% of them seen once, and the ten largest clones take roughly 13%. The sample consisted of blood. These receptors were obtained from a man in his late teens or twenties in good health.

In this sample, this clonotype turned up a few times. The chain is built from TRBV7-8 and TRBJ2-5; maybe TRBD2 (5 bases). Germline CDR1 and CDR2: SGHVS and FQNEAQ. Deletions cut 1 base from V and 5 bases from J, with 11 bases between. The CDR3 spans 14 residues. As DNA, the CDR3 is TGTGCCAGCAGCTTAGGATTACGAGGGGAGACCCAGTACTTC. Its translation is CASSLGLRGETQYF.

This clonotype was counted at least ten times. The V gene is TRBV20-1, the J gene TRBJ2-5, with D maybe TRBD1 (8 bases). The V and J ends lost 4 bases and 6 bases respectively, with 15 bases between them. The V gene's germline CDR1 is DFQATT and CDR2 SNEGSKA (reference sequence). The CDR3 spans 13 residues. The CDR3 DNA reads as TGCAGTGCTATAGACAGGGGAGGGAAGACCCAGTACTTC. As protein: CSAIDRGGKTQYF.

This clonotype was observed a few times. This rearrangement joins TRBV5-1 to TRBJ1-2; D possibly corresponds to TRBD1 (5 bases). CDR3 size: 14 residues. Germline assignment: CDR1 SGHRS and CDR2 YFSETQ. Trimming shortened V by 4 bases and J by 6 bases, and 16 bases separated the two germline ends. CDR3 residues: CASSPARDGDGYTF. The CDR3 DNA reads TGCGCCAGCAGCCCGGCCCGGGACGGAGATGGCTACACCTTC.

In regard to this clonotype: The junction and the germline gene differ at one end; a read error may be behind it. The chain has TRBV6-6 and TRBJ2-3; D may be TRBD1 (8 bases). The CDR3 runs 14 residues. The V gene's germline CDR1 is MNHNY and CDR2 SVGAGI (reference sequence). The CDR3 here is CASGKDGGTGTQYF. The CDR3 DNA reads TGTGCCAGCGGAAAAGACGGGGGGACAGGTACGCAGTATTTT.

In this sample, this clonotype turned up a few times. The chain has TRBV27 and TRBJ2-4; D might be TRBD2 (7 bases). The CDR3 loop spans 12 amino acids. Germline lookup yields CDR1 MNHEY and CDR2 SMNVEV (reference sequence). V was pared by 2 bases and J by 11 bases, with 10 bases between. The CDR3 here is CASSLEGGVQYF. The DNA for the CDR3 is TGTGCCAGCAGTTTAGAAGGGGGGGTTCAGTACTTC.

This clonotype was counted only a few times. The chain links TRBV6-1 to TRBJ2-4; D ambiguous. The length of the CDR3 is 14 residues. Germline-derived CDR1 and CDR2 are MNHNS and SASEGT. Trimming took 2 bases from V and 6 from J, leaving 11 bases between them. CDR3 sequence: CASSENSSGNIQYF. CDR3 DNA: TGTGCCAGCAGTGAAAATTCGTCCGGAAACATTCAGTACTTC.

This clonotype was seen a handful of times. The J gene is TRBJ2-2, the V gene TRBV4-2; D ambiguous. Germline V gives CDR1 LGHNA, CDR2 YNFKEQ. CDR3 length equals 13 residues. With 2 bases removed from V and 4 bases from J, the gap between germline ends came to 5 bases. The chain's CDR3 is CASSQPGTGELFF. In DNA form, the CDR3 reads TGTGCCAGCAGCCAACCGGGCACCGGGGAGCTGTTTTTT.

At least ten counts were recorded for this clonotype. The chain links TRBV7-3 to TRBJ2-3; 7 nucleotides match TRBD2. V lost 4 bases, J lost 0 bases, and 4 bases stayed unmatched. CDR1 is SGHTA and CDR2 is FQGTGA in the germline V gene. CDR3 length: 15 residues. In DNA, the CDR3 is TGTGCCAGCAGCTCGCTGCGGGGGAGCACAGATACGCAGTATTTT. It codes for CASSSLRGSTDTQYF.

This chain joins TRBV19 and TRBJ2-7; a weak D match, TRBD1 (5 bases). The CDR3 runs to 10 residues. Germline CDR1 LNHDA, CDR2 SQIVND (reference sequence). The CDR3 coding sequence is TGTTCGGCAGGGTCCGACGAGCAGTACTTC. Amino acid sequence: CSAGSDEQYF.

The chain couples TRBV20-1 to TRBJ2-3; D could derive from TRBD1 or TRBD2 (5 bases each). V was trimmed by 6 bases and J by 6 bases, leaving 13 bases between them. The CDR3 spans 12 residues. Germline loops: CDR1 DFQATT, CDR2 SNEGSKA (reference sequence). CDR3 DNA: TGCAGTGCCCCTCGGGGACGGGATACGCAGTATTTT. It codes for CSAPRGRDTQYF.

This clonotype was counted only a few times. The chain employs TRBV12-3 or TRBV12-4 and TRBJ1-4; the D gene is possibly TRBD1 (6 bases). V gave up 3 bases and J gave up 8 bases, with 16 bases separating them. The CDR3 sequence is 15 residues long. CDR3 region: CASSFGGARNEKLFF. Here the CDR3 DNA reads TGTGCCAGCAGTTTTGGGGGCGCGAGGAACGAAAAACTGTTTTTT.

The chain has TRBV3-1 and TRBJ2-7; a weak D match, TRBD1 (5 bases). The germline CDR1 and CDR2 sequences are LGHDT and YNNKEL (reference sequence). V was shortened by 1 base and J by 0 bases, with 7 bases between the two germline ends. The CDR3 extends over 14 amino acids. The CDR3 DNA is TGTGCCAGCAGCCAAGTGGACACCTCCTACGAGCAGTACTTC. Translation: CASSQVDTSYEQYF.

This chain joins TRBV12-3 or TRBV12-4 and TRBJ2-7; TRBD1 might be the D (5 bases). CDR3 length: 14 residues. V lost 0 bases, J lost 2 bases, and 8 bases lay in between. The CDR3 loop is CASSLADKPYEQYF. For the CDR3, the DNA is TGTGCCAGCAGTTTAGCGGACAAGCCCTACGAGCAGTACTTC.

This clonotype was observed a handful of times. A single base separates this from a much larger clone, so it may be a read error. Written as DNA, the CDR3 is TGTGCCAGCACGTTACTAGCAAGGGGGAATGAGCAGTACTTC. It encodes CASTLLARGNEQYF. V usage is TRBV12-3 or TRBV12-4 and J usage is TRBJ2-7; D tentatively fits TRBD1 or TRBD2 (6 bases each). CDR3 length: 14 residues. Between the trimmed V and J ends, which lost 7 bases and 7 bases, there was a span of 20 bases.

A few counts support this clonotype. The chain has TRBV27 and TRBJ1-2; TRBD1 matches 11 bases. The CDR3 runs 15 residues. Germline CDR1 and CDR2: MNHEY and SMNVEV (reference sequence). V shed 4 bases, J shed 6 bases, and the junction held 7 bases outside the gene matches. The DNA for the CDR3 is TGTGCCAGCAGTTACGGACAGGGGGCGATAAATGGCTACACCTTC. As protein: CASSYGQGAINGYTF.

This clonotype was counted only a few times. The V gene is TRBV7-9, the J gene TRBJ1-1; D is undetermined. This CDR3 spans 12 amino acids. The V and J ends lost 5 bases and 1 base respectively, with 5 bases between them. Germline V gene sequence: CDR1 SEHNR, CDR2 FQNEAQ (reference sequence). In DNA, the CDR3 is TGTGCCAGCAGCACGGAGAACACTGAAGCTTTCTTT. It yields the protein CASSTENTEAFF.

The table lists this clonotype with a few counts. This may come from a read error, since a much larger clone is one base off. The chain has TRBV25-1 and TRBJ2-7, with 9 bases fitting TRBD1. This CDR3 contains 15 residues. J gave up 10 bases and V 2 bases, and 12 bases lay outside the gene matches. Germline V CDR1 and CDR2: MGHDK, SYGVNS. The DNA of the CDR3 is TGTGCCAGCAGTGAAGTAGGACAGGGGTTGGAGATCCAGTACTTC. This sequence encodes CASSEVGQGLEIQYF.

At least ten counts were recorded for this clonotype. CDR3 bases: TGTGCCACTAAAACGGGGCGGGGGCTGAAGAATACGCAGTATTTT. It specifies CATKTGRGLKNTQYF. V is TRBV10-3 and J is TRBJ2-3, with D perhaps TRBD2 (7 bases). V was shortened by 10 bases and J by 7 bases, with 24 bases between the two germline ends. The CDR3 extends over 15 amino acids. Germline V gene sequence: CDR1 ENHRY, CDR2 SYGVKD.

Regarding this clonotype: This may be a read error, as it is one base from a much larger clone. The rearrangement joins TRBV20-1 to TRBJ2-1; 7 bases are a match to TRBD1. Germline V gene lookup returns CDR1 DFQATT and CDR2 SNEGSKA (reference sequence). The CDR3 has 14 residues. The CDR3 spells CSASGTATYKEQFF. The CDR3 DNA sequence: TGCAGTGCCTCCGGGACAGCTACCTACAAGGAGCAGTTCTTC.

This clonotype occurred many times. The genes are TRBV5-5 and TRBJ1-2; 9 nucleotides match TRBD1. The CDR3 runs 14 residues. The ends lost 4 bases at V and 5 bases at J; junction bases unmatched: 6. From germline, CDR1 is SGHKS and CDR2 YYEKEE (reference sequence). The CDR3 DNA follows: TGTGCCAGCAGCATAGGACAGGGGTGGTATGGCTACACCTTC. Its translation is CASSIGQGWYGYTF.

Points on this clonotype: A junction end diverges from the germline sequence, so it may reflect a read error. V gene TRBV7-7 combines with J gene TRBJ2-4; the D call may be TRBD1 or TRBD2 (6 bases each). This CDR3 has 13 residues. Germline V gives CDR1 SSHAT, CDR2 FNYEAQ (reference sequence). The CDR3 protein is CASSSVAEGEQYF. The CDR3 nucleotides are TGTGCTAGCAGCTCCGTGGCGGAGGGGGAGCAGTACTTC.

Ten or more counts support this clonotype. The chain couples TRBV4-3 to TRBJ2-3; D gene uncertain. The CDR3 has 15 residues. V dropped 1 base and J dropped 4 bases, with 12 bases sitting between them. Germline lookup yields CDR1 LGHNA and CDR2 YSLEER. DNA for the CDR3: TGCGCCAGCAGCCAAGTTGGCCGGCCAGCAGATACGCAGTATTTT. Translation: CASSQVGRPADTQYF.

The chain carries TRBV29-1 and TRBJ2-1; 7 positions match TRBD2. Trimming at V came to 6 bases and at J to 6 bases, leaving 8 bases not matched to a gene. This CDR3 is built from 13 residues. Germline CDR1 SQVTM, CDR2 ANQGSEA. In DNA, the CDR3 is TGCAGCGTGGGTGGGGGGGTCGTCAATGAGCAGTTCTTC. Its translation is CSVGGGVVNEQFF.

This clonotype turned up a few times. The chain couples TRBV12-3 or TRBV12-4 to TRBJ1-1, with TRBD1 matching 7 bases. Trimming at V came to 5 bases and at J to 4 bases, leaving 4 bases not matched to a gene. The CDR3 spans 13 residues. The CDR3 loop is CASSGDRATEAFF. The CDR3 nucleotides are TGTGCCAGCAGTGGGGACAGAGCCACTGAAGCTTTCTTT.

The rearrangement joins TRBV18 to TRBJ2-7; tentatively, D is TRBD1 (5 bases). CDR1 is KGHSH and CDR2 is LQKENI in the germline V gene. The CDR3 has 14 residues. Trimming removed 1 base at V and 6 bases at J, with 13 bases between. The CDR3 sequence is CASSPRTQGGEQYF. CDR3 in DNA: TGTGCCAGCTCACCACGAACTCAGGGTGGCGAGCAGTACTTC.

The J gene is TRBJ2-7, the V gene TRBV12-3 or TRBV12-4; D is uncertain. V dropped 2 bases and J dropped 4 bases, with 6 bases sitting between them. The CDR3 sequence is 12 residues long. CDR3 DNA: TGTGCCAGCAGTTTAATTTTATACGAGCAGTACTTC. Protein product: CASSLILYEQYF.

The chain combines TRBV11-2 with TRBJ2-3; D is undetermined. Deletions cut 0 bases from V and 7 bases from J, with 8 bases between. Germline V gene sequence: CDR1 SGHAT, CDR2 FQNNGV. CDR3 size: 13 residues. Here the CDR3 reads CASSLEEYNTQYF. For the CDR3, the DNA is TGTGCCAGCAGCTTAGAGGAATACAATACGCAGTATTTT.

This clonotype was detected only a few times. The rearrangement links TRBV30 to TRBJ2-1; TRBD2 matches at 7 bases. The DNA end is more similar to TRBJ2-7, so the J call may be wrong. Germline V lookup: CDR1 GTSNPN, CDR2 SVGIG (reference sequence). The CDR3 spans 20 residues. For the CDR3, the DNA is TGTGCCTGGAGTGTAGCGGGTCCTAGCGGATCTATAAGCTCCTACAATGAGCAGTACTTC. Translated: CAWSVAGPSGSISSYNEQYF.

The chain recombines TRBV10-3 with TRBJ1-4, with 10 bases lining up with TRBD1. Germline CDR1 and CDR2: ENHRY and SYGVKD. This CDR3 has 15 amino acids. The trim removed 2 bases at V and 8 bases at J, leaving 5 bases unmatched. This CDR3 reads CAISEGTGAEEKLFF. Written as DNA, the CDR3 is TGTGCCATCAGTGAGGGGACAGGGGCAGAGGAAAAACTGTTTTTT.

This clonotype has a count of ten or more. The chain combines TRBV7-6 with TRBJ2-5; 9 nucleotides match TRBD1. V lost 1 base to trimming and J lost 2 bases; unmatched junction nucleotides: 5. The CDR3 is 16 amino acids. Germline V gene sequence: CDR1 SGHVS, CDR2 FNYEAQ. The CDR3 bases are TGTGCCAGCAGCTTAGGCCGGGACAGGGTACAAGAGACCCAGTACTTC. Protein sequence: CASSLGRDRVQETQYF.

The chain combines TRBV29-1 with TRBJ1-3, with TRBD1 matching over 7 bases. Germline CDR1 reads SQVTM; CDR2 reads ANQGSEA. The CDR3 runs to 15 residues. V gave up 7 bases and J gave up 4 bases; unmatched junction bases: 13. The CDR3 region is CSATKPQTGGNTIYF. The CDR3 nucleotides are TGCAGCGCTACGAAACCACAGACAGGGGGAAACACCATATATTTT.